Sequencing of this T cell receptor beta chain was carried out in a study of liver allograft versus peripheral blood T cells. Study as a whole: T cell receptor repertoires in transplanted livers were compared with those in recipients' peripheral blood. Study results and caveats: According to reports, the T cell receptor repertoires inside liver allografts differed from those in peripheral blood.

TCRdb redid the calling of the reads with MiXCR, one entry per CDR3 protein. The profile covers about 6,500 distinct CDR3 sequences, with about a sixth appearing a single time and around 60% taken by the ten largest. Per germline, CDR1 LNHNV and CDR2 YYDKDF (reference sequence). This CDR3 comprises 15 residues. V was cut by 6 bases and J by 0 bases, with 11 bases left in between. Worth noting for this clonotype: No antigen is known for it.

The TCR originated in a human patient who had a liver transplant. Some T cells may have come from the graft donor. The chain couples TRBV15 to TRBJ1-4; D not certain. This CDR3 is CATSYSIATNEKLFF. CDR3 in DNA: TGTGCCACCAGTTACTCCATTGCAACTAATGAAAAACTGTTTTTT.